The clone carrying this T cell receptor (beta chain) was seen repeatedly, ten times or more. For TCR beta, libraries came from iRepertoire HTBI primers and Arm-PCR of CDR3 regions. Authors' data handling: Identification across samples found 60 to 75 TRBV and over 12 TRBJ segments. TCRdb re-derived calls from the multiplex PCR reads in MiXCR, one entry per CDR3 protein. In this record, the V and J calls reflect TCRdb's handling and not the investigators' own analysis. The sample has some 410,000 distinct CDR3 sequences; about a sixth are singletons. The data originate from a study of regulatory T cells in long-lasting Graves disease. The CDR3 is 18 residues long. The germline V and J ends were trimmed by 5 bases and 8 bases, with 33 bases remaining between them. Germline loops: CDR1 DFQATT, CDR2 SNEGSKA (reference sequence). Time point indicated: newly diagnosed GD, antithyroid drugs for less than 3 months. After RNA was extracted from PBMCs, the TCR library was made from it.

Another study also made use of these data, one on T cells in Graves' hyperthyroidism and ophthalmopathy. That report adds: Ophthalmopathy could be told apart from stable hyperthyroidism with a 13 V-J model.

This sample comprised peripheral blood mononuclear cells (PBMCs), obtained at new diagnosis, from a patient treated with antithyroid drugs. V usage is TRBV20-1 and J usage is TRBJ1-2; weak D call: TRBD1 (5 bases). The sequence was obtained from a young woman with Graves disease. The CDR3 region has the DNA TGCAGTGCTCCTCAGGGAGGCGGACCCCGGATGCTCTATCTCGGCTACACCTTC. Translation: CSAPQGGGPRMLYLGYTF.